The present TCR beta chain was sequenced within a study of cytomegalovirus exposure and HLA in healthy donors. Study findings and constraints: Common viral pathogens seemed, in a later analysis, to connect with several of the most significant clusters.

Comments on this clone: Its cognate antigen is unknown.

PCR involved 60 Vbeta and 13 Jbeta primers. The repertoire was sequenced with immunoSEQ multiplex PCR; TCRdb's copy has only in-frame clones and lacks some. The sample lists about 110,000 clones; 55% to 75% were seen once. The TCR originated in a woman aged 40 to 50 in good health and CMV-seropositive. Material: PBMCs.

The CDR3 DNA reads TGTGCCAGCAGTCAGACTAGCGGGCTCTCCTACGAGCAGTACTTC. It codes for CASSQTSGLSYEQYF. The V and J genes are TRBV28 and TRBJ2-7, with 10 bases identical to TRBD2. The CDR3 runs to 15 residues. Germline lookup yields CDR1 MDHEN and CDR2 SYDVKM. The V segment lost 5 bases and the J segment 0 bases; nucleotides outside the gene matches: 4.